This is a list of T cell receptor beta chains from one sample in a study of blood T cell repertoires in COVID-19. Method: immunoSEQ multiplex PCR; TCRdb's copy keeps in-frame clones and lacks some. The sample carries some 30,000 clones, 70% to 85% recorded once. Sample: peripheral blood. The receptor source for this set is a human donor in a cohort sampled during active COVID-19. The CDR3 runs from the conserved cysteine through the conserved F or W. D genes are given only for firm matches. Clone size, where shown, is once, few, many, or a class for clones that have expanded.

J gene: TRBJ2-7; V gene: TRBV6-5; clone size: NA; D gene: TRBD1; CDR3 protein: CASSHRQGASAEQYF; CDR3 DNA: TGTGCCAGCAGCCACAGACAGGGGGCGTCAGCCGAGCAGTACTTC
J gene: TRBJ1-2; V gene: TRBV27; clone size: NA; D gene: NA; CDR3 protein: CASSSGEGWGYGYTF; CDR3 DNA: TGTGCCAGCAGTTCCGGGGAGGGCTGGGGGTATGGCTACACCTTC
J gene: TRBJ2-1; V gene: TRBV20-1; clone size: once; D gene: TRBD2; CDR3 protein: CSASGIRGGVYNEQFF; CDR3 DNA: TGCAGTGCTAGTGGGATACGGGGGGGAGTTTACAATGAGCAGTTCTTC
J gene: TRBJ1-3; V gene: TRBV19; clone size: few; D gene: NA; CDR3 protein: CASSRVSPGNTIYF; CDR3 DNA: TGTGCCAGTAGCAGGGTATCGCCTGGAAACACCATATATTTT
J gene: TRBJ2-1; V gene: TRBV19; clone size: once; D gene: TRBD2; CDR3 protein: CASTPRGAGGTYNEQFF; CDR3 DNA: TGTGCCAGTACCCCGAGGGGAGCGGGGGGGACCTACAATGAGCAGTTCTTC
J gene: TRBJ2-6; V gene: TRBV5-1; clone size: NA; D gene: NA; CDR3 protein: CASSLQTAGANVLTF; CDR3 DNA: TGCGCCAGCAGCTTACAGACAGCCGGGGCCAACGTCCTGACTTTC
J gene: TRBJ1-2; V gene: TRBV27; clone size: few; D gene: NA; CDR3 protein: CASSFSEVLGRGYTF; CDR3 DNA: TGTGCCAGCAGTTTCTCAGAGGTTCTAGGTCGTGGCTACACCTTC
J gene: TRBJ1-5; V gene: TRBV28; clone size: NA; D gene: TRBD1; CDR3 protein: CASSWTGTQHF; CDR3 DNA: TGTGCCAGCAGTTGGACAGGGACCCAGCATTTT
J gene: TRBJ1-2; V gene: TRBV5-1; clone size: NA; D gene: NA; CDR3 protein: CASSSGQPGRSGYTF; CDR3 DNA: TGCGCCAGCAGCTCTGGACAGCCGGGGCGCTCTGGCTACACCTTC
J gene: TRBJ2-1; V gene: TRBV19; clone size: NA; D gene: NA; CDR3 protein: CASSYRDTYNEQFF; CDR3 DNA: TGTGCCAGTAGTTACCGGGACACGTACAATGAGCAGTTCTTC
J gene: TRBJ1-2; V gene: TRBV2; clone size: NA; D gene: NA; CDR3 protein: CASSDPGSYGYTF; CDR3 DNA: TGTGCCAGCAGTGATCCGGGTAGCTATGGCTACACCTTC
J gene: TRBJ2-3; V gene: TRBV5-1; clone size: NA; D gene: TRBD2; CDR3 protein: CASSLAPSGGDPSTDTQYF; CDR3 DNA: TGCGCCAGCAGCTTGGCGCCTAGCGGGGGGGACCCTAGCACAGATACGCAGTATTTT
J gene: TRBJ2-7; V gene: TRBV20-1; clone size: NA; D gene: NA; CDR3 protein: CSARDGWQGGF; CDR3 DNA: TGCAGTGCTAGAGATGGTTGGCAGGGAGGCTTC
J gene: TRBJ1-5; V gene: TRBV7-6; clone size: NA; D gene: NA; CDR3 protein: CASSPGPSGGQPQHF; CDR3 DNA: TGTGCCAGCAGCCCCGGACCCTCGGGAGGCCAGCCCCAGCATTTT
J gene: TRBJ1-4; V gene: TRBV10-1; clone size: NA; D gene: TRBD1; CDR3 protein: CARPGGATNEKLFF; CDR3 DNA: TGCGCCAGACCAGGGGGCGCGACTAATGAAAAACTGTTTTTT
J gene: TRBJ2-7; V gene: TRBV5-1; clone size: once; D gene: TRBD1; CDR3 protein: CASSYSDRGYEQYF; CDR3 DNA: TGCGCCAGCAGCTACTCCGACAGGGGTTACGAGCAGTACTTC
J gene: TRBJ1-2; V gene: TRBV27; clone size: NA; D gene: NA; CDR3 protein: CASSLSAGSGYGYTF; CDR3 DNA: TGTGCCAGCAGTTTATCGGCCGGGTCGGGGTATGGCTACACCTTC
J gene: TRBJ1-4; V gene: TRBV6-5; clone size: NA; D gene: NA; CDR3 protein: CASSPQGGGWEKLFF; CDR3 DNA: TGTGCCAGCAGTCCCCAAGGGGGGGGCTGGGAAAAACTGTTTTTT
J gene: TRBJ2-7; V gene: TRBV5-1; clone size: NA; D gene: TRBD2; CDR3 protein: CASSTSGYSYEQYF; CDR3 DNA: TGCGCCAGCAGCACTAGCGGGTACTCCTACGAGCAGTACTTC
J gene: TRBJ1-6; V gene: TRBV4-2; clone size: NA; D gene: NA; CDR3 protein: CASSQGPLNSPLHF; CDR3 DNA: TGTGCCAGCAGCCAAGGGCCTCTTAATTCACCCCTCCACTTT
J gene: TRBJ2-3; V gene: TRBV6-5; clone size: NA; D gene: NA; CDR3 protein: CASRLGGDTQYF; CDR3 DNA: TGTGCCAGCCGGCTAGGAGGAGATACGCAGTATTTT
J gene: TRBJ1-5; V gene: TRBV2; clone size: NA; D gene: TRBD1; CDR3 protein: CASRRGHSNQPQHF; CDR3 DNA: TGTGCCAGCAGAAGGGGGCATAGCAATCAGCCCCAGCATTTT
J gene: TRBJ1-1; V gene: TRBV5-1; clone size: NA; D gene: NA; CDR3 protein: CASSLVTGDTEAFF; CDR3 DNA: TGCGCCAGCAGCTTGGTTACGGGAGACACTGAAGCTTTCTTT
J gene: TRBJ1-4; V gene: TRBV12-5; clone size: once; D gene: TRBD1; CDR3 protein: CASHRGWGEKLFF; CDR3 DNA: TGTGCTAGCCACAGGGGTTGGGGGGAAAAACTGTTTTTT
J gene: TRBJ1-2; V gene: TRBV7-8; clone size: NA; D gene: NA; CDR3 protein: CASSLGGVLGYGYTF; CDR3 DNA: TGTGCCAGCAGCTTAGGTGGCGTTCTAGGCTATGGCTACACCTTC
J gene: TRBJ2-3; V gene: TRBV6-4; clone size: few; D gene: TRBD1; CDR3 protein: CASSDGTGGTDTQYF; CDR3 DNA: TGTGCCAGCAGTGACGGGACAGGGGGCACAGATACGCAGTATTTT
J gene: TRBJ1-2; V gene: TRBV6-5; clone size: few; D gene: NA; CDR3 protein: CASGRAPTNYGYTF; CDR3 DNA: TGTGCCAGCGGGAGGGCCCCTACTAACTATGGCTACACCTTC
J gene: TRBJ1-4; V gene: TRBV28; clone size: NA; D gene: NA; CDR3 protein: CASSSPSPPTNEKLFF; CDR3 DNA: TGTGCCAGCAGTTCCCCTTCCCCCCCAACTAATGAAAAACTGTTTTTT
J gene: TRBJ1-5; V gene: TRBV28; clone size: NA; D gene: NA; CDR3 protein: CASREDPKPQHF; CDR3 DNA: TGTGCCAGCAGAGAGGATCCAAAGCCCCAGCATTTT
J gene: TRBJ2-5; V gene: TRBV6-5; clone size: few; D gene: TRBD2; CDR3 protein: CASSYSPSGVEETQYF; CDR3 DNA: TGTGCCAGCAGTTACTCGCCTAGCGGGGTAGAAGAGACCCAGTACTTC
J gene: TRBJ2-1; V gene: TRBV7-6; clone size: NA; D gene: NA; CDR3 protein: CAIQTEGVYNEQFF; CDR3 DNA: TGTGCCATCCAGACGGAAGGGGTCTACAATGAGCAGTTCTTC
J gene: TRBJ2-2; V gene: TRBV5-1; clone size: NA; D gene: NA; CDR3 protein: CASRMGAANTGELFF; CDR3 DNA: TGCGCCAGCAGAATGGGGGCGGCGAACACCGGGGAGCTGTTTTTT
J gene: TRBJ1-4; V gene: TRBV18; clone size: NA; D gene: NA; CDR3 protein: CASSVGHAGGTNEKLFF; CDR3 DNA: TGTGCCAGCTCAGTGGGCCACGCTGGAGGAACTAATGAAAAACTGTTTTTT